One and the same sample provided the 32 T cell receptor beta chains below, sequenced in a study of blood T cells in healthy people across ages. Then a second PCR, running roughly 7 to 11 cycles, was carried out with a sample-barcoded 5' primer and a J-beta primer mix. Each CDR3 protein is one row after TCRdb ran MiXCR on the 5' RACE reads. The sample has some 760,000 distinct CDR3 sequences, roughly 25% seen once. These data were likewise used in another study, on T cells of mothers and their children.

Sample: blood. These receptors were taken from a boy aged 5-17 years in good health.

This clonotype was recorded a few times. An end of the junction differs from the germline gene, which may be a read error. The chain carries TRBV11-2 and TRBJ2-7; D is uncertain. The CDR3 loop spans 13 amino acids. In germline, CDR1 is SGHAT, CDR2 FQNNGV. The CDR3 DNA follows: TGTGCCAGCAGCGCCGACCTCGGACGGAGACCAAGCTTC. Its translation: CASSADLGRRPSF.

V gene TRBV6-5 combines with J gene TRBJ1-6; TRBD1 might be the D (5 bases). Between the trimmed V and J ends, which lost 0 bases and 0 bases, there was a span of 12 bases. Per germline, CDR1 MNHEY and CDR2 SVGAGI. The CDR3 contains 18 residues. CDR3 nucleotides: TGTGCCAGCAGTTACTCGTGGGCGGGGGACTCCTATAATTCACCCCTCCACTTT. It specifies CASSYSWAGDSYNSPLHF.

This chain links TRBV7-9 with TRBJ2-1; 10 positions agree with TRBD2. The CDR3 has 14 amino acids. V lost 4 bases and J lost 12; bases outside the gene matches: 9. The germline V gene has CDR1 SEHNR and CDR2 FQNEAQ (reference sequence). The CDR3 coding sequence is TGTGCCAGCAGCTCGGGACTAGCGAGAGCGGGGCAGTTCTTC. Its translation: CASSSGLARAGQFF.

The chain joins TRBV29-1 to TRBJ2-1; the D is unclear. Germline-derived CDR1 and CDR2 are SQVTM and ANQGSEA. V was trimmed by 6 bases and J by 5 bases, leaving 8 bases between them. This CDR3 region has 11 residues. This CDR3 is CSVGRNNEQFF. For the CDR3, the DNA is TGCAGCGTGGGCAGAAACAATGAGCAGTTCTTC.

This clonotype was seen only a few times. The rearrangement joins TRBV10-3 to TRBJ2-4; 8 nucleotides match TRBD2. V was pared by 6 bases and J by 0 bases, with 7 bases of the junction left unmatched. The CDR3 has 16 amino acids. CDR1 ENHRY and CDR2 SYGVKD come from the germline V gene. CDR3 loop: CAIRAGGNLAKNIQYF. CDR3 in DNA: TGTGCCATCAGGGCGGGAGGCAACCTAGCCAAAAACATTCAGTACTTC.

This clonotype has more than one count but fewer than ten. This CDR3 is CASSLGTGTPLHF. Here the CDR3 DNA reads TGTGCCAGCAGCCTAGGGACGGGGACACCCCTCCACTTT. The chain couples TRBV7-9 to TRBJ1-6, with a tentative D call TRBD1 (5 bases). Germline V gene data show CDR1 as SEHNR and CDR2 as FQNEAQ (reference sequence). The CDR3 runs to 13 residues. V lost 5 bases and J lost 11, with 13 bases in between.

The chain employs TRBV2 and TRBJ2-3; weak D call: TRBD2 (5 bases). The V and J ends lost 7 bases and 2 bases respectively, with 10 bases between them. This CDR3 is 13 amino acids long. Germline loops: CDR1 SNHLY, CDR2 FYNNEI. The CDR3 DNA is TGTGCCAGCACCGGGGTCGACACAGATACGCAGTATTTT. As protein: CASTGVDTDTQYF.

This clonotype has just a few counts. The genes are TRBV28 and TRBJ2-1; D is perhaps TRBD2 (6 bases). The V gene lost 8 bases and the J gene lost 0 bases, with 14 bases spanning the gap. From germline, CDR1 is MDHEN and CDR2 SYDVKM. The CDR3 runs to 15 residues. The CDR3 coding sequence is TGTGCCAGCTTATCCCGGGGGACCTCCTACAATGAGCAGTTCTTC. Its translation is CASLSRGTSYNEQFF.

The rearrangement links TRBV11-1 to TRBJ1-1; 7 bases are shared with TRBD1. The germline CDR1 and CDR2 sequences are SGHAT and FQDESV (reference sequence). Trimming cost V 7 bases and J 5 bases; bases outside gene matches: 22. This CDR3 is 18 amino acids long. The CDR3 sequence is CASTSTRFQGVGKTEAFF. CDR3 coding DNA: TGTGCCAGCACATCTACACGATTTCAGGGGGTTGGAAAGACTGAAGCTTTCTTT.

J is TRBJ2-5 and V is TRBV29-1; D is unresolved. Near its end, the DNA agrees better with TRBJ2-1, so the J call may be wrong. CDR1 and CDR2 (germline): SQVTM, ANQGSEA. The CDR3 sequence is 11 residues long. The CDR3 loop is CMAVVLGEQFF. The CDR3 DNA is TGCATGGCAGTGGTTCTTGGTGAGCAGTTCTTC.

The V and J genes are TRBV24-1 and TRBJ2-1; the D is unclear. Germline CDR1 reads KGHDR; CDR2 reads SFDVKD. Trimming took off 2 bases at V and 0 bases at J, with 4 bases between the two ends. The CDR3 has 14 residues. In DNA form, the CDR3 reads TGTGCCACCAGTGATTCGGCCTCCTACAATGAGCAGTTCTTC. Its protein is CATSDSASYNEQFF.

J is TRBJ2-7 and V is TRBV12-5; 9 bases line up with TRBD1. CDR3 length equals 17 residues. With 2 bases clipped from V and 5 bases from J, the junction kept 13 bases outside the gene matches. Germline V lookup: CDR1 LGHNT, CDR2 FRNRAP. CDR3 sequence reads: CASGLTPGQGIIDEQYF. The CDR3 DNA reads as TGTGCTAGTGGTTTGACTCCCGGACAGGGGATAATCGACGAGCAGTACTTC.

This clonotype was seen only a few times. The chain employs TRBV20-1 and TRBJ1-6; D perhaps matches TRBD1 (5 bases). The CDR3 spans 14 residues. Germline CDR1 and CDR2: DFQATT and SNEGSKA (reference sequence). V lost 6 bases to trimming and J lost 4 bases, with 13 bases between them. The CDR3 DNA follows: TGCAGTGCCCCCCGTCGGGGGTATAATTCACCCCTCCACTTT. Translated, it gives CSAPRRGYNSPLHF.

This clonotype turned up a few times. CDR3 nucleotides: TGCAGTGCTAGTAGGGGGTCGGACACTGAAGCTTTCTTT. The encoded protein is CSASRGSDTEAFF. V and J are TRBV20-1 and TRBJ1-1; possible D gene TRBD1, 6 bases. Germline V CDR1 and CDR2: DFQATT, SNEGSKA (reference sequence). Deletions cut 3 bases from V and 3 bases from J, with 11 bases between. This CDR3 is 13 amino acids long.

The chain employs TRBV29-1 and TRBJ2-5; D is uncertain. CDR1 and CDR2 from the germline V gene are SQVTM and ANQGSEA. The CDR3 has 14 residues. Deletions cut 4 bases from V and 4 bases from J, with 16 bases between. In DNA, the CDR3 is TGCAGCGTTGGGTCTCAACCGACTGGAGAGACCCAGTACTTC. The encoded protein is CSVGSQPTGETQYF.

The J gene is TRBJ2-1, the V gene TRBV12-3 or TRBV12-4; D remains unclear. V was shortened by 7 bases and J by 0 bases, with 7 bases between the two germline ends. This CDR3 has 13 residues. The chain's CDR3 is CASMMISYNEQFF. In DNA, the CDR3 is TGTGCCAGCATGATGATCTCCTACAATGAGCAGTTCTTC.

CDR3 loop: CASSRDSRLGEQFF. DNA of the CDR3: TGTGCCAGCAGTCGGGACTCCCGGCTGGGTGAGCAGTTCTTC. The genes are TRBV6-5 and TRBJ2-1; D may be TRBD2 (6 bases). V was pared by 5 bases and J by 9 bases, with 17 bases between. The CDR3 is 14 amino acids. The germline CDR1 and CDR2 sequences are MNHEY and SVGAGI.

This clonotype has only a few counts. The chain combines TRBV5-1 with TRBJ2-3, with 9 bases fitting TRBD2. Germline V CDR1 and CDR2: SGHRS, YFSETQ. The CDR3 contains 16 residues. V dropped 5 bases and J dropped 2; count of bases not matched to a gene: 9. This chain's CDR3 is CASRRPSGELTDTQYF. In nucleotides, the CDR3 is TGCGCCAGCAGGCGCCCTAGCGGGGAGCTCACAGATACGCAGTATTTT. Drawing the rest from reference TRBV5-1 and TRBJ2-3, the complete variable domain is KAGVTQTPRYLIKTRGQQVTLSCSPISGHRSVSWYQQTPGQGLQFLFEYFSETQRNKGNFPGRFSGRQFSNSRSEMNVSTLELGDSALYLCASRRPSGELTDTQYFGPGTRLTVL.

This clonotype has more than one count but fewer than ten. V gene TRBV28 combines with J gene TRBJ1-1, with 7 positions matching TRBD1. Germline V gene lookup returns CDR1 MDHEN and CDR2 SYDVKM. The CDR3 contains 14 residues. The J segment lost 5 bases and the V segment lost 5 bases, leaving 8 bases of the junction unmatched. In DNA, the CDR3 is TGTGCCAGCAGTCTCACAGGGGTGCGGACTGAAGCTTTCTTT. This gives the protein CASSLTGVRTEAFF. The full variable domain, in which reference TRBV28 and TRBJ1-1 provide the parts outside the CDR3, is DVKVTQSSRYLVKRTGEKVFLECVQDMDHENMFWYRQDPGLGLRLIYFSYDVKMKEKGDIPEGYSVSREKKERFSLILESASTNQTSMYLCASSLTGVRTEAFFGQGTRLTVV.

The rearrangement joins TRBV12-3 or TRBV12-4 to TRBJ2-2; no firm D call. The CDR3 has 13 residues. Trimming took off 5 bases at V and 4 bases at J, with 8 bases between the two ends. The CDR3 loop is CASSLGLTGELFF. DNA of the CDR3: TGTGCCAGCAGTCTCGGCCTCACCGGGGAGCTGTTTTTT.

This chain connects TRBV28 to TRBJ2-5, with D perhaps matching TRBD1 (5 bases). The better agreement between TRBJ2-1 and the DNA end casts doubt on the J call. The CDR3 covers 16 residues. Germline CDR1 is MDHEN and CDR2 is SYDVKM. The chain's CDR3 is CASSPRLGAWEGEQFF. The CDR3, as DNA: TGTGCCAGCAGTCCCCGGCTTGGGGCTTGGGAAGGTGAGCAGTTCTTC.

This clonotype has ten or more counts. The chain joins TRBV5-5 to TRBJ2-5; D not resolved. Trimming cost V 1 base and J 1 base, with 8 bases left between them. There are 14 residues in the CDR3. Germline V gives CDR1 SGHKS, CDR2 YYEKEE (reference sequence). CDR3 sequence (DNA): TGTGCCAGCAGCTTGCGAGACATCCAAGAGACCCAGTACTTC. Translated, it gives CASSLRDIQETQYF.

This clonotype came up once. One end of the junction does not line up with germline, which may come from a read error. The V gene is TRBV6-6, the J gene TRBJ2-2, with TRBD2 matching over 7 bases. CDR1 is MNHNY, CDR2 SVGAGI, per germline (reference sequence). CDR3 length equals 14 residues. CDR3 coding DNA: TGTGCCAGCAGTTATCGGGGGGAGGCCGGGGAGTTGTTTTTT. Translating it yields CASSYRGEAGELFF.

This clonotype showed up just a few times. The CDR3: CASSQLQREAQFF. CDR3 nucleotides: TGCGCCAGCAGCCAATTACAAAGAGAGGCGCAGTTCTTC. The chain uses TRBV4-3 and TRBJ2-1; D is unresolved. Looked up from germline, CDR1 is LGHNA and CDR2 is YSLEER. V shed 2 bases and J shed 12 bases, with 14 bases lying between them. This CDR3 comprises 13 residues.

A remark on this clonotype: At one end, the junction sequence differs from germline, possibly due to a read error. The chain combines TRBV12-3 or TRBV12-4 with TRBJ1-5, with 7 bases identical to TRBD1. The CDR3 has 12 amino acids. CDR3 sequence reads: CASSVSGTAPLF. The CDR3 DNA is TGTGCCAGCAGTGTATCCGGGACAGCCCCCTTATTT.

Worth noting for this clonotype: At one end, the junction sequence differs from germline, possibly due to a read error. The chain uses TRBV20-1 and TRBJ2-1; 10 bases align to TRBD2. This CDR3 comprises 15 residues. CDR1 DFQATT and CDR2 SNEGSKA come from the germline V gene (reference sequence). The CDR3 bases are TGCAGTGCTTCATTAGGACTAGCGGATTACAATGAGCAGTTCTTT. Its protein product is CSASLGLADYNEQFF.

The genes are TRBV4-3 and TRBJ1-4, with D hard to call. V was cut by 2 bases and J by 0 bases, with 4 bases left in between. The germline V gene has CDR1 LGHNA and CDR2 YSLEER. The CDR3 sequence is 14 residues long. The CDR3 sequence: CASSQNPTNEKLFF. The CDR3 region has the DNA TGCGCCAGCAGCCAAAACCCAACTAATGAAAAACTGTTTTTT.

Comments on this clonotype: The junction differs from germline at one of its ends, possibly a read error. J is TRBJ2-3 and V is TRBV7-2, with 11 bases identical to TRBD2. Germline CDR1 reads SGHTA; CDR2 reads FQGNSA. CDR3 length equals 15 residues. CDR3 in DNA: TGTGCCAGCAGCCCACTAGCGGGGGCCACAGATACGCGGTATTTT. Translated: CASSPLAGATDTRYF. The full variable domain, with the rest looked up from reference TRBV7-2 and TRBJ2-3, is GAGVSQSPSNKVTEKGKDVELRCDPISGHTALYWYRQSLGQGLEFLIYFQGNSAPDKSGLPSDRFSAERTGGSVSTLTIQRTQQEDSAVYLCASSPLAGATDTRYFGPGTRLTVL.

The rearrangement uses TRBV2 and TRBJ2-7, with 8 bases fitting TRBD1. V was clipped by 7 bases and J by 5 bases; unmatched bases: 7. CDR1 is SNHLY and CDR2 is FYNNEI in the germline V gene. This CDR3 has 13 amino acids. The CDR3: CASMGDRWNEQYF. In nucleotides, the CDR3 is TGTGCCAGCATGGGGGACAGGTGGAACGAGCAGTACTTC. The variable domain in full, completed from reference TRBV2 and TRBJ2-7, reads EPEVTQTPSHQVTQMGQEVILRCVPISNHLYFYWYRQILGQKVEFLVSFYNNEISEKSEIFDDQFSVERPDGSNFTLKIRSTKLEDSAMYFCASMGDRWNEQYFGPGTRLTVT.

The chain carries TRBV29-1 and TRBJ1-2; 9 nucleotides match TRBD1. The CDR3 length is 17 residues. Per germline, CDR1 SQVTM and CDR2 ANQGSEA. V lost 6 bases to trimming and J lost 4 bases; unmatched junction nucleotides: 18. CDR3 loop: CSVAKPDRGTGLYGYTF. The CDR3 DNA follows: TGCAGCGTCGCCAAACCGGACAGGGGCACGGGCCTCTATGGCTACACCTTC.

The rearrangement joins TRBV12-3 or TRBV12-4 to TRBJ1-5, with a weak D call TRBD1 (5 bases). There are 16 residues in the CDR3. The V end lost 1 base, the J end lost 2 bases, and 12 bases lay between the germline ends. The CDR3 DNA sequence: TGTGCCAGCAGTTTAGTTTGGGGCTCGGGCAATCAGCCCCAGCATTTT. Residues: CASSLVWGSGNQPQHF.

This clonotype was detected only a few times. This chain joins TRBV5-5 and TRBJ2-7; D gene ambiguous. The V gene lost 2 bases and the J gene lost 2 bases, with 17 bases spanning the gap. The CDR3 is made up of 16 amino acids. CDR1 and CDR2 from the germline V gene are SGHKS and YYEKEE (reference sequence). CDR3 bases: TGTGCCAGCAGCTTATACGGACGACCCCAAGCCTACGAGCAGTACTTC. It codes for CASSLYGRPQAYEQYF.